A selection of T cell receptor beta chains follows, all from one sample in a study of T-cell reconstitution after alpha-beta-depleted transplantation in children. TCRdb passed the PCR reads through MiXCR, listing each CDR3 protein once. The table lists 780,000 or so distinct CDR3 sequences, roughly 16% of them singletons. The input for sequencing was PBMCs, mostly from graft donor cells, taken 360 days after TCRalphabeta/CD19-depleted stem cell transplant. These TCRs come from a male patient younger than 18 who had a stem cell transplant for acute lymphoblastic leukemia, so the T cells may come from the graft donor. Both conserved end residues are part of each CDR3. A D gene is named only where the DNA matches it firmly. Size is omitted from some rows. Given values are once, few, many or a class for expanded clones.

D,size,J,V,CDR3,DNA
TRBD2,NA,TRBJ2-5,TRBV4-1,CASSYGTSGQETQYF,TGCGCCAGCAGCTATGGGACTAGCGGCCAAGAGACCCAGTACTTC
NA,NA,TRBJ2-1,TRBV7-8,CASSLVEALRGEQFF,TGTGCCAGCAGCTTAGTGGAGGCCCTGCGAGGCGAGCAGTTCTTC
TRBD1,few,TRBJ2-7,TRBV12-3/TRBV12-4,CASSPTGQGDEQYF,TGTGCCAGCAGCCCCACCGGACAGGGCGACGAGCAGTACTTC
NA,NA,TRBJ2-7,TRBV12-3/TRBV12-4,CASTLMAPPLGEQYF,TGTGCCAGCACCCTGATGGCCCCTCCCCTTGGCGAGCAGTACTTC
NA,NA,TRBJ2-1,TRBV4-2,CASSQEKTGLDSNEQFF,TGTGCCAGCAGCCAAGAAAAGACAGGACTGGATTCTAATGAGCAGTTCTTC
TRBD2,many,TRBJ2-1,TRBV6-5,CASRAASGGWMSSYNEQFF,TGTGCCAGCAGGGCGGCTAGCGGGGGTTGGATGTCCTCCTACAATGAGCAGTTCTTC
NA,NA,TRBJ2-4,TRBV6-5,CASSWGQPTDIQYF,TGTGCCAGCAGTTGGGGGCAGCCCACGGACATTCAGTACTTC
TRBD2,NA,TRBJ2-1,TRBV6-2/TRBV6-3,CASSPRLAGEGNEQFF,TGTGCCAGCAGCCCCCGCCTAGCGGGGGAGGGCAATGAGCAGTTCTTC
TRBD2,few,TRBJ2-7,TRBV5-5,CASISSGISYEQYF,TGTGCCAGCATTTCTAGCGGGATATCCTACGAGCAGTACTTC
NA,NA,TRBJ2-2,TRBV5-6,CASSLGSSWNTGELFF,TGTGCCAGCAGCTTGGGTTCTAGCTGGAACACCGGGGAGCTGTTTTTT
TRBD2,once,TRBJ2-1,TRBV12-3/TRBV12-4,CATLPLESGRTEQFF,TGTGCCACCCTACCCCTAGAGAGCGGGAGGACTGAGCAGTTCTTC
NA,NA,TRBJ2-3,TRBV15,CATSRDRAVSTDTQYF,TGTGCCACCAGCAGAGATCGAGCGGTTAGCACCGATACGCAGTATTTT
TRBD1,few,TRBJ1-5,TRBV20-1,CSARERQGGWQPQHF,TGCAGTGCTAGAGAAAGACAGGGGGGGTGGCAGCCCCAGCATTTT
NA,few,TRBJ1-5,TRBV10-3,CAISAVWGASHNQPQHF,TGTGCCATCAGTGCCGTTTGGGGTGCCAGCCATAATCAGCCCCAGCATTTT
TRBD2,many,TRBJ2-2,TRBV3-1,CASSQTAGDTKATGELFF,TGTGCCAGCAGCCAAACAGCGGGGGACACAAAAGCCACCGGGGAGCTGTTTTTT
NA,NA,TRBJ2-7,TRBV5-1,CASSLKDSYEQYF,TGCGCCAGCAGCTTGAAGGATTCCTACGAGCAGTACTTC
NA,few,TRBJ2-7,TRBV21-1,CASSIRTSFLHEQYF,TGTGCCAGCAGCATTCGGACTAGCTTCTTGCACGAGCAGTACTTC
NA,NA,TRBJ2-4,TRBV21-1,CASTWTGGPKPAKNIQYF,TGTGCCAGCACCTGGACAGGGGGACCCAAACCGGCCAAAAACATTCAGTACTTC
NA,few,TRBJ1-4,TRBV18,CASSPTGVEKLFF,TGTGCCAGCTCACCAACGGGGGTTGAAAAACTGTTTTTT